Listed below are T cell receptor beta chains from one sample, sequenced in a study of beta chain features in type 1 diabetes. Using immunoSEQ multiplex PCR, the repertoire was profiled, and TCRdb retains in-frame clones only, with some absent. Of about 360,000 clones listed, roughly 12% were seen once; the top ten hold 0.015% to 0.02%. Input material: naive CD4+ T cells from blood. These receptors were obtained from a man aged 18 to 30 in good health. CDR3s include the opening cysteine and the closing phenylalanine or tryptophan. Each record gives: CDR3 protein, CDR3 DNA, J gene, D gene, clone size, V gene. D genes are given only for firm matches. Some rows have no size entry. The others give once, few or many, or a class for an expanded clone.

CDR3 protein: CASSRRGLRDSYNEQFF
CDR3 DNA: TGTGCCAGCAGCCGGCGGGGGCTTCGGGACTCCTACAATGAGCAGTTCTTC
J gene: TRBJ2-1
D gene: .
clone size: .
V gene: TRBV5-6

CDR3 protein: CASSSRAGVSTDTQYF
CDR3 DNA: TGTGCCAGCAGCTCCAGAGCGGGAGTGAGCACAGATACGCAGTATTTT
J gene: TRBJ2-3
D gene: TRBD2
clone size: .
V gene: TRBV7-2

CDR3 protein: CSSLAGNYGYTF
CDR3 DNA: TGCAGCTCTTTAGCGGGGAACTATGGCTACACCTTC
J gene: TRBJ1-2
D gene: .
clone size: few
V gene: TRBV29-1

CDR3 protein: CASSFDRSWDTQYF
CDR3 DNA: TGTGCCAGCAGCTTCGACAGAAGCTGGGATACGCAGTATTTT
J gene: TRBJ2-3
D gene: .
clone size: .
V gene: TRBV7-9

CDR3 protein: CASSPGGALGYTF
CDR3 DNA: TGTGCCAGCAGCCCTGGAGGGGCTCTGGGCTACACCTTC
J gene: TRBJ1-2
D gene: .
clone size: few
V gene: TRBV4-2

CDR3 protein: CASSSPSGMNTGELFF
CDR3 DNA: TGTGCCAGCAGTTCCCCTAGCGGGATGAACACCGGGGAGCTGTTTTTT
J gene: TRBJ2-2
D gene: TRBD2
clone size: .
V gene: TRBV28

CDR3 protein: CASSQRQRFSGNTIYF
CDR3 DNA: TGTGCCAGCAGCCAGAGACAGAGGTTCTCTGGAAACACCATATATTTT
J gene: TRBJ1-3
D gene: .
clone size: .
V gene: TRBV14

CDR3 protein: CASSLASLSPEQYF
CDR3 DNA: TGTGCCAGCAGCTTAGCTAGCTTGTCCCCCGAGCAGTACTTC
J gene: TRBJ2-7
D gene: .
clone size: .
V gene: TRBV11-2

CDR3 protein: CASSLTGLARETQYF
CDR3 DNA: TGTGCCAGCAGCTTAACGGGACTAGCAAGAGAGACCCAGTACTTC
J gene: TRBJ2-5
D gene: TRBD2
clone size: .
V gene: TRBV7-3

CDR3 protein: CSVGEMGGYGYTF
CDR3 DNA: TGCAGCGTGGGCGAAATGGGAGGCTATGGCTACACCTTC
J gene: TRBJ1-2
D gene: .
clone size: .
V gene: TRBV29-1

CDR3 protein: CAIGGREGLFRHEQFF
CDR3 DNA: TGTGCCATCGGGGGGCGGGAGGGCCTTTTTCGGCATGAGCAGTTCTTC
J gene: TRBJ2-1
D gene: TRBD2
clone size: few
V gene: TRBV10-3

CDR3 protein: CASSPFIRAGANNEQFF
CDR3 DNA: TGTGCCAGCAGCCCCTTCATTCGAGCTGGAGCGAACAATGAGCAGTTCTTC
J gene: TRBJ2-1
D gene: .
clone size: few
V gene: TRBV7-8

CDR3 protein: CASSIHRGRWDQPQHF
CDR3 DNA: TGTGCCAGCAGCATTCACAGGGGGCGATGGGATCAGCCCCAGCATTTT
J gene: TRBJ1-5
D gene: TRBD1
clone size: .
V gene: TRBV7-2

CDR3 protein: CASSTGLEQYF
CDR3 DNA: TGTGCCAGCAGTACGGGACTAGAGCAGTACTTC
J gene: TRBJ2-7
D gene: TRBD2
clone size: few
V gene: TRBV6-6

CDR3 protein: CAISDAPGQGTYEQYF
CDR3 DNA: TGTGCCATCAGTGACGCCCCGGGACAGGGGACTTACGAGCAGTACTTC
J gene: TRBJ2-7
D gene: TRBD1
clone size: few
V gene: TRBV10-3

CDR3 protein: CASSLATGGEQYF
CDR3 DNA: TGTGCCAGCAGCTTAGCGACAGGGGGCGAGCAGTACTTC
J gene: TRBJ2-7
D gene: TRBD1
clone size: few
V gene: TRBV11-3

CDR3 protein: CASSLLSEAETQYF
CDR3 DNA: TGCGCCAGCAGCTTGCTGTCGGAGGCGGAGACCCAGTACTTC
J gene: TRBJ2-5
D gene: .
clone size: few
V gene: TRBV5-1

CDR3 protein: CASSYSSWQGPEAFF
CDR3 DNA: TGTGCCAGCAGTTACTCAAGTTGGCAGGGCCCTGAAGCTTTCTTT
J gene: TRBJ1-1
D gene: .
clone size: few
V gene: TRBV6-5

CDR3 protein: CASSLRVENTEAFF
CDR3 DNA: TGTGCCAGCAGCCTGAGGGTGGAGAACACTGAAGCTTTCTTT
J gene: TRBJ1-1
D gene: .
clone size: few
V gene: TRBV27

CDR3 protein: CASSYSSREKLFF
CDR3 DNA: TGTGCCAGCAGTTACTCGAGCCGGGAAAAACTGTTTTTT
J gene: TRBJ1-4
D gene: .
clone size: few
V gene: TRBV6-6

CDR3 protein: CASSLVVGSPTDTQYF
CDR3 DNA: TGTGCTAGCAGCTTAGTGGTCGGGAGTCCTACAGATACGCAGTATTTT
J gene: TRBJ2-3
D gene: .
clone size: .
V gene: TRBV7-7

CDR3 protein: CASSLSGYEQYF
CDR3 DNA: TGCGCCAGCAGCTTGTCGGGATACGAGCAGTACTTC
J gene: TRBJ2-7
D gene: .
clone size: .
V gene: TRBV5-1

CDR3 protein: CASSQEVGAYNEQFF
CDR3 DNA: TGTGCCAGCAGCCAAGAGGTAGGGGCCTACAATGAGCAGTTCTTC
J gene: TRBJ2-1
D gene: .
clone size: .
V gene: TRBV7-2

CDR3 protein: CASSLPLRLGYTF
CDR3 DNA: TGTGCCAGCAGTTTACCGTTGCGGCTAGGCTACACCTTC
J gene: TRBJ1-2
D gene: .
clone size: .
V gene: TRBV28

CDR3 protein: CASRTGQNNEKLFF
CDR3 DNA: TGTGCCAGCAGGACGGGACAGAATAATGAAAAACTGTTTTTT
J gene: TRBJ1-4
D gene: TRBD1
clone size: few
V gene: TRBV27

CDR3 protein: CASSLGTDYGYTF
CDR3 DNA: TGTGCCAGCAGCTTGGGGACAGACTATGGCTACACCTTC
J gene: TRBJ1-2
D gene: .
clone size: few
V gene: TRBV5-6

CDR3 protein: CASSQSSLAKNIQYF
CDR3 DNA: TGCGCCAGCAGCCAATCCTCACTAGCCAAAAACATTCAGTACTTC
J gene: TRBJ2-4
D gene: .
clone size: .
V gene: TRBV4-3

CDR3 protein: CASSFQGANTGELFF
CDR3 DNA: TGTGCCAGCAGCTTTCAGGGGGCCAACACCGGGGAGCTGTTTTTT
J gene: TRBJ2-2
D gene: TRBD1
clone size: few
V gene: TRBV7-2

CDR3 protein: CASIGAGRILTSTDTQYF
CDR3 DNA: TGTGCCAGCATAGGGGCAGGACGAATCCTCACCTCCACAGATACGCAGTATTTT
J gene: TRBJ2-3
D gene: .
clone size: few
V gene: TRBV28

CDR3 protein: CASSLSTGQETQYF
CDR3 DNA: TGCGCCAGCAGCTTGTCGACGGGTCAAGAGACCCAGTACTTC
J gene: TRBJ2-5
D gene: .
clone size: .
V gene: TRBV5-1

CDR3 protein: CASSFSGGMYIQYF
CDR3 DNA: TGTGCCAGCAGCTTTAGTGGAGGGATGTACATTCAGTACTTC
J gene: TRBJ2-4
D gene: .
clone size: .
V gene: TRBV7-9

CDR3 protein: CASSQRLAGDFGELFF
CDR3 DNA: TGTGCCAGCAGCCAGCGACTAGCGGGAGATTTCGGGGAGCTGTTTTTT
J gene: TRBJ2-2
D gene: TRBD2
clone size: .
V gene: TRBV4-2

CDR3 protein: CAISKAAGDTEAFF
CDR3 DNA: TGTGCCATCAGTAAAGCGGCAGGGGACACTGAAGCTTTCTTT
J gene: TRBJ1-1
D gene: .
clone size: .
V gene: TRBV10-3

CDR3 protein: CASSPGRGLYEQYF
CDR3 DNA: TGTGCCAGTAGTCCCGGCAGGGGCCTCTACGAGCAGTACTTC
J gene: TRBJ2-7
D gene: .
clone size: .
V gene: TRBV19

CDR3 protein: CSVSGRADKNIQYF
CDR3 DNA: TGCAGCGTCAGCGGGAGGGCCGACAAAAACATTCAGTACTTC
J gene: TRBJ2-4
D gene: TRBD2
clone size: few
V gene: TRBV29-1

CDR3 protein: CASSQDYTDTQYF
CDR3 DNA: TGTGCCAGCAGCCAAGATTACACAGATACGCAGTATTTT
J gene: TRBJ2-3
D gene: .
clone size: .
V gene: TRBV14

CDR3 protein: CASSFPLAGRKTQYF
CDR3 DNA: TGTGCCAGCAGTTTTCCACTAGCGGGGCGCAAGACCCAGTACTTC
J gene: TRBJ2-5
D gene: TRBD2
clone size: few
V gene: TRBV28

CDR3 protein: CASSFGRGRDAGANVLTF
CDR3 DNA: TGTGCCAGCAGTTTCGGGAGGGGGCGAGATGCTGGGGCCAACGTCCTGACTTTC
J gene: TRBJ2-6
D gene: .
clone size: few
V gene: TRBV28

CDR3 protein: CSVEDRGRREGYTF
CDR3 DNA: TGCAGCGTTGAAGATCGGGGCAGGAGGGAGGGCTACACCTTC
J gene: TRBJ1-2
D gene: .
clone size: few
V gene: TRBV29-1

CDR3 protein: CASSSLGSAALNTEAFF
CDR3 DNA: TGTGCCAGCAGCTCCCTAGGTAGCGCAGCACTTAACACTGAAGCTTTCTTT
J gene: TRBJ1-1
D gene: .
clone size: .
V gene: TRBV7-8

CDR3 protein: CASRRQAGRELFF
CDR3 DNA: TGTGCCAGCAGGAGACAGGCCGGGAGGGAGCTGTTTTTT
J gene: TRBJ2-2
D gene: .
clone size: few
V gene: TRBV6-5

CDR3 protein: CASSPSPTFSSQYF
CDR3 DNA: TGTGCCAGCAGCCCCTCCCCGACATTTTCCAGCCAGTACTTC
J gene: TRBJ2-5
D gene: .
clone size: .
V gene: TRBV7-9

CDR3 protein: CASSLFGGVYEQYF
CDR3 DNA: TGTGCCAGCAGTTTATTCGGAGGGGTGTACGAGCAGTACTTC
J gene: TRBJ2-7
D gene: .
clone size: .
V gene: TRBV28

CDR3 protein: CAWSVGPLAGENEQYF
CDR3 DNA: TGTGCCTGGAGTGTAGGCCCACTAGCGGGAGAGAACGAGCAGTACTTC
J gene: TRBJ2-7
D gene: TRBD2
clone size: .
V gene: TRBV30

CDR3 protein: CAWLTSGTDTQYF
CDR3 DNA: TGTGCCTGGTTAACTAGCGGCACAGATACGCAGTATTTT
J gene: TRBJ2-3
D gene: TRBD2
clone size: few
V gene: TRBV30

CDR3 protein: CASSFRDRNTEAFF
CDR3 DNA: TGTGCCAGCAGCTTCCGGGATCGGAACACTGAAGCTTTCTTT
J gene: TRBJ1-1
D gene: .
clone size: .
V gene: TRBV7-2

CDR3 protein: CASSVGLEDGYTF
CDR3 DNA: TGTGCCAGCAGCGTTGGACTGGAGGATGGCTACACCTTC
J gene: TRBJ1-2
D gene: .
clone size: .
V gene: TRBV9

CDR3 protein: CSVVAGGVTDTQYF
CDR3 DNA: TGCAGCGTTGTGGCAGGGGGCGTCACAGATACGCAGTATTTT
J gene: TRBJ2-3
D gene: TRBD1
clone size: .
V gene: TRBV29-1

CDR3 protein: CASTPGGALETQYF
CDR3 DNA: TGTGCCAGCACTCCGGGTGGGGCATTGGAGACCCAGTACTTC
J gene: TRBJ2-5
D gene: .
clone size: .
V gene: TRBV28

CDR3 protein: CAWSALGGGYSTDTQYF
CDR3 DNA: TGTGCCTGGAGTGCATTGGGGGGGGGCTATAGCACAGATACGCAGTATTTT
J gene: TRBJ2-3
D gene: .
clone size: few
V gene: TRBV30

CDR3 protein: CASAGHTGELFF
CDR3 DNA: TGTGCCAGCGCAGGTCATACCGGGGAGCTGTTTTTT
J gene: TRBJ2-2
D gene: .
clone size: .
V gene: TRBV28

CDR3 protein: CASSQETGDYSPLHF
CDR3 DNA: TGCGCCAGCAGCCAAGAGACAGGGGATTATTCACCCCTCCACTTT
J gene: TRBJ1-6
D gene: TRBD1
clone size: few
V gene: TRBV4-3

CDR3 protein: CASSLSPIHGTWGIYEQYF
CDR3 DNA: TGTGCCAGCAGCTTATCTCCTATCCACGGGACTTGGGGAATCTACGAGCAGTACTTC
J gene: TRBJ2-7
D gene: .
clone size: .
V gene: TRBV7-9

CDR3 protein: CSVEKGVGETQYF
CDR3 DNA: TGCAGCGTTGAAAAGGGAGTTGGGGAGACCCAGTACTTC
J gene: TRBJ2-5
D gene: .
clone size: many
V gene: TRBV29-1

CDR3 protein: CAWSVRGNGGYTF
CDR3 DNA: TGTGCCTGGAGTGTTCGGGGGAACGGTGGCTACACCTTC
J gene: TRBJ1-2
D gene: .
clone size: few
V gene: TRBV30

CDR3 protein: CASSLRGGRGYTF
CDR3 DNA: TGTGCCAGCAGCTTAAGAGGGGGTCGTGGCTACACCTTC
J gene: TRBJ1-2
D gene: .
clone size: .
V gene: TRBV7-3

CDR3 protein: CASRDRGLSNQPQHF
CDR3 DNA: TGTGCCAGCCGGGACAGGGGGTTGAGCAATCAGCCCCAGCATTTT
J gene: TRBJ1-5
D gene: TRBD1
clone size: .
V gene: TRBV27

CDR3 protein: CASSSGGEKLFF
CDR3 DNA: TGTGCCAGCAGTTCCGGGGGGGAAAAACTGTTTTTT
J gene: TRBJ1-4
D gene: .
clone size: few
V gene: TRBV6-5

CDR3 protein: CAWSRRGNQPQHF
CDR3 DNA: TGTGCCTGGAGTCGGAGGGGCAATCAGCCCCAGCATTTT
J gene: TRBJ1-5
D gene: .
clone size: few
V gene: TRBV30

CDR3 protein: CAWSVLRDSGYTF
CDR3 DNA: TGTGCCTGGAGTGTTCTCAGGGACTCTGGCTACACCTTC
J gene: TRBJ1-2
D gene: .
clone size: .
V gene: TRBV30